This is a list of T cell receptor beta chains from one sample in a study of OX40 agonist ivuxolimab in advanced cancers. Data came from immunoSEQ multiplex PCR; TCRdb stores just in-frame clones and leaves some out. Found here are approximately 59,000 clones, about 85% of them singletons; the top ten hold around 3.4%. The sample in question was CD4+ or CD8+ T cells sorted from blood, obtained in a trial of the OX40 agonist ivuxolimab. The receptors originated from an adult with an advanced solid tumor such as melanoma, head and neck, liver or kidney cancer. The CDR3 runs from the conserved cysteine through the conserved F or W. The order of the fields is V gene, J gene, D gene, clone size, CDR3 DNA, CDR3 protein. D genes are given only for firm matches. Rows give clone size only sometimes, using once, few, many, or a class for an expanded clone.

TRBV7-2	TRBJ2-2	TRBD2	.	TGTGCCAGCAGCTTATTAGCGGGAGGCAGGGGAGGGGAGCTGTTTTTT	CASSLLAGGRGGELFF
TRBV5-6	TRBJ2-2	.	.	TGTGCCAGCTCCACCAGCAGAGCTAGCGCCGGGGAGCTGTTTTTT	CASSTSRASAGELFF
TRBV10-1	TRBJ2-5	.	.	TGCGCCAGCAAGGAGTTAGAAAACAGGGAAGAGACCCAGTACTTC	CASKELENREETQYF
TRBV19	TRBJ2-7	TRBD1	.	TGTGCCAGTAGTAGACTACAGGGGGCGCGGTACGAGCAGTACTTC	CASSRLQGARYEQYF
TRBV30	TRBJ2-3	.	.	TGTGCCTGGAGTGTATTTGCGGACCACACAGATACGCAGTATTTT	CAWSVFADHTDTQYF
TRBV5-1	TRBJ2-3	TRBD2	once	TGCGCCAGCAGCCTGGGGACTAGCGGCACAGATACGCAGTATTTT	CASSLGTSGTDTQYF
TRBV28	TRBJ2-7	.	.	TGTGCCAGCAGCCCCGGGGGAGCGGCCCGTCGGGACGAGCAGTACTTC	CASSPGGAARRDEQYF
TRBV27	TRBJ2-7	TRBD2	.	TGTGCCAGCAGGCTAGCGGGAGGCTACGAGCAGTACTTC	CASRLAGGYEQYF
TRBV5-6	TRBJ1-1	.	.	TGTGCCAGCAGCTTTTACAGCATGAACACTGAAGCTTTCTTT	CASSFYSMNTEAFF
TRBV11-3	TRBJ2-2	TRBD2	.	TGTGCCAGCAGCTTCCTAGCGGGAGACCCCGGGGAGCTGTTTTTT	CASSFLAGDPGELFF
TRBV6-4	TRBJ2-5	TRBD2	.	TGTGCCAGCAGTGAACTAACTGGACTAGCGGGTAACCAAGAGACCCAGTACTTC	CASSELTGLAGNQETQYF
TRBV27	TRBJ1-1	.	.	TGTGCCAGCAGTTTAGGAAGGGATTATTACACTGAAGCTTTCTTT	CASSLGRDYYTEAFF
TRBV29-1	TRBJ2-2	.	.	TGCAGCGCCCAGGACAGGGAGGGGGCCGGGGAGCTGTTTTTT	CSAQDREGAGELFF
TRBV5-6	TRBJ2-7	.	.	TGTGCCAGCTTGTCGGAGCGGAACTACGAGCAGTACTTC	CASLSERNYEQYF
TRBV19	TRBJ1-3	.	.	TGTGCCAGTAGTCCTTCCGGGGGGCTCTACTCTGGAAACACCATATATTTT	CASSPSGGLYSGNTIYF
TRBV28	TRBJ2-5	.	once	TGTGCCAGCAGTTCGGGCCCCCAGGCAACTGAGACCCAGTACTTC	CASSSGPQATETQYF
TRBV12-5	TRBJ2-1	TRBD2	.	TGTGCTAGTGGTTCGCCCCAATCCGGACTAGCGGGCCTTAGCATCTTC	CASGSPQSGLAGLSIF
TRBV10-3	TRBJ2-5	TRBD2	.	TGTGCCGTCGGGACTAGCTGGGAGGAGACCCAGTACTTC	CAVGTSWEETQYF
TRBV6-1	TRBJ2-1	.	few	TGTGCCAGCAGTGAACTGTCCTACAATGAGCAGTTCTTC	CASSELSYNEQFF
TRBV4-1	TRBJ2-7	.	.	TGCGCCAGCAGCCCTGGTGAAGCCTCCGGAGCAGAGCAGTACTTC	CASSPGEASGAEQYF
TRBV9	TRBJ1-2	.	.	TGTGCCAGCAGCTCAGGGGACGGGAGCTATGGCTACACCTTC	CASSSGDGSYGYTF
TRBV4-3	TRBJ2-1	.	.	TGCGCCAGCAGCCAAGAGCAGTCATCCAACAATGAGCAGTTCTTC	CASSQEQSSNNEQFF
TRBV6-5	TRBJ2-2	.	.	TGTGCCAGCAGTTCTGACACCGGGGAGCTGTTTTTT	CASSSDTGELFF
TRBV28	TRBJ2-1	.	.	TGTGCCAGCAGTTTATTGTTTAACTCCTACAATGAGCAGTTCTTC	CASSLLFNSYNEQFF
TRBV15	TRBJ2-5	TRBD1	.	TGTGCCACCAGCAGACCCCCCGGGACAGGGGGGTCGAAGCAGTACTTC	CATSRPPGTGGSKQYF
TRBV4-3	TRBJ2-3	TRBD2	.	TGCGCCAGCAGCCAGTCTAGCGGGATACCAGATACGCAGTATTTT	CASSQSSGIPDTQYF
TRBV28	TRBJ2-5	TRBD2	.	TGTGCCAGCAGTTCTCTAGCGGGAGGGCAAGAGACCCAGTACTTC	CASSSLAGGQETQYF
TRBV5-1	TRBJ2-1	TRBD2	.	TGCGCCAGCAGCTTGGCGGGAGGAGATAATGAGCAGTTCTTC	CASSLAGGDNEQFF
TRBV2	TRBJ1-1	.	.	TGTGCCAGCAGTGAAGCATCCGAGAACACTGAAGCTTTCTTT	CASSEASENTEAFF
TRBV5-6	TRBJ2-1	.	.	TGTGCCAGCAGCGACCTCACAGGGACGGCCTTCTTC	CASSDLTGTAFF
TRBV30	TRBJ1-2	.	.	TGTGCCTGGAGTGTACAGGGCTATGGCTACACCTTC	CAWSVQGYGYTF
TRBV11-3	TRBJ2-5	.	.	TGTGCCAGCAGCTTAGGTCGGGAAGAGACCCAGTACTTC	CASSLGREETQYF
TRBV2	TRBJ1-5	.	.	TGTGCCAGCAGTGAGGGAGAGAGCAATCAGCCCCAGCATTTT	CASSEGESNQPQHF
TRBV4-1	TRBJ2-1	.	.	TGCGCCAGCAGCCAAGATTTCTTAGCGCGGCGGCGGAGCTCCTACAATGAGCAGTTCTTC	CASSQDFLARRRSSYNEQFF
TRBV18	TRBJ2-7	.	.	TGTGCCAGCTCACCGAGTGGTCTAGCGTTAGGGGACGAGCAGTACTTC	CASSPSGLALGDEQYF
TRBV18	TRBJ2-3	TRBD2	.	TGTGCCAGCTCCCGGGGACTAGCTAGCACAGATACGCAGTATTTT	CASSRGLASTDTQYF
TRBV21-1	TRBJ2-1	.	.	TGTGCCAGCAGGAGCGGGAATGAGCAGTTCTTC	CASRSGNEQFF